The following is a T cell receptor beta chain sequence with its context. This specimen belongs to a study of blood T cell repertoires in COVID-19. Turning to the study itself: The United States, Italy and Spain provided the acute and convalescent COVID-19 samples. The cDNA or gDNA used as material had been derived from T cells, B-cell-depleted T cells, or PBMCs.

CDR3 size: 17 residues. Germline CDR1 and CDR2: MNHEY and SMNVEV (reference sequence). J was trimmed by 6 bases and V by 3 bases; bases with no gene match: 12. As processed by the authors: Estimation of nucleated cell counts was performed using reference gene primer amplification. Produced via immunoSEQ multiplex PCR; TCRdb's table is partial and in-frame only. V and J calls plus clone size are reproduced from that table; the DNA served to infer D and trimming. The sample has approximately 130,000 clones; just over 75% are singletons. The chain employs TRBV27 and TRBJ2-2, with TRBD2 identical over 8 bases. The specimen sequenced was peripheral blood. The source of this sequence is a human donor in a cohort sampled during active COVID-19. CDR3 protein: CASSFRELAGGPGELFF. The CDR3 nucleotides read TGTGCCAGCAGTTTCAGGGAGTTGGCGGGGGGCCCCGGGGAGCTGTTTTTT.